This TCR beta chain was sequenced for a study of shared clonotypes between healthy human individuals. Study-level background: Each donor contributed plates that comprised three CD4 naive, three CD4 memory, two CD8 naive and one CD8 memory.

CDR1 MNHEY and CDR2 SMNVEV come from the germline V gene (reference sequence). The ends were cut back, 5 bases at V and 6 bases at J, with 10 bases in the middle. The CDR3 extends over 13 amino acids. Findings of the study overall: The sampled material consisted only of blood, and tissue repertoires are likely to differ. It was the non-shared clonotypes that had lower generation probabilities than clonotypes shared by all four donors. Among the subsets, naive ones generally showed larger estimated richness than memory ones.

Profiling relied on immunoSEQ multiplex PCR, and the TCRdb table lists in-frame clones only, not all of them. The data hold about 650,000 clones, with 95% to 96% observed a single time. For this clone: Its antigen is unknown.

Naive CD8 cells comprised CD45RO-negative, CCR7-positively selected cells, excluding terminally differentiated effector memory CD45RA+ cells. The V gene is TRBV27, the J gene TRBJ2-2; D remains ambiguous. The TCR sequence derives from a young woman in good health. The sequenced sample consisted of naive CD8+ T cells sorted from blood. This CDR3 reads CASSPHWAGELFF. The CDR3 DNA follows: TGTGCCAGCAGTCCACACTGGGCCGGGGAGCTGTTTTTT.